Listed here are 21 T cell receptor beta chains from one sample, sequenced in a study of blood T cell repertoires in COVID-19. TCRdb's table, derived via immunoSEQ multiplex PCR, lists solely in-frame clones and lacks some. This sample carries tens of thousands of clones, 86% of them seen once, and the ten largest clones take more than 3.5%. Sequenced: peripheral blood. The receptors were sampled from a man over 45 with acute or convalescent COVID-19.

This clone was recorded a few times. This chain joins TRBV4-1 and TRBJ2-7; D gene uncertain. Trimming cost V 1 base and J 3 bases, with 7 bases left between them. CDR3 length: 13 residues. Looked up from germline, CDR1 is MGHRA and CDR2 is YSYEKL. The CDR3 region is CASSQGALYEQYF. The DNA for the CDR3 is TGCGCCAGCAGCCAAGGTGCACTCTACGAGCAGTACTTC.

This clone was detected only a few times. The chain has TRBV5-4 and TRBJ2-6, with D uncertain. The CDR3 has 16 amino acids. V dropped 1 base and J dropped 2 bases, with 10 bases sitting between them. Germline lookup yields CDR1 SGHNT and CDR2 YYREEE (reference sequence). The DNA for the CDR3 is TGTGCCAGCAGCTTGAATCTGGGCGCTGGGGCCAACGTCCTGACTTTC. The encoded protein is CASSLNLGAGANVLTF.

The gene calls are TRBV7-6 and TRBJ1-1; TRBD1 aligns across 8 bases. The CDR3 runs 16 residues. Germline V gene data show CDR1 as SGHVS and CDR2 as FNYEAQ. With V trimmed by 6 bases and J by 1 base, 10 bases remained unmatched. The CDR3 loop is CASRSQGAQGNTEAFF. The DNA for the CDR3 is TGTGCCAGCAGATCTCAGGGGGCGCAAGGGAACACTGAAGCTTTCTTT.

This chain links TRBV9 with TRBJ2-7, with a weak D call TRBD1 (7 bases). CDR1 and CDR2 (germline): SGDLS, YYNGEE. Trimming removed 4 bases from V and 4 bases from J, with 18 bases in between. The CDR3 extends over 15 amino acids. The CDR3 DNA is TGTGCCAGCAGCCTAGGGGGGACAGATGGATACGAGCAGTACTTC. Amino acids: CASSLGGTDGYEQYF.

This sequence joins TRBV19 and TRBJ2-1, with TRBD2 matching over 8 bases. V lost 5 bases, J lost 0 bases, and 6 bases stayed unmatched. The CDR3 runs 16 residues. CDR1 LNHDA and CDR2 SQIVND come from the germline V gene (reference sequence). CDR3 bases: TGTGCCAGTAGTCGGCGGGAGGCAAGCTCCTACAATGAGCAGTTCTTC. This translates into CASSRREASSYNEQFF.

V is TRBV21-1 and J is TRBJ2-7; the D call TRBD2 from the table was never checked on the DNA. TRBV21-1 is assigned pseudogene status. CDR3 length: 17 amino acids. The CDR3 nucleotides are TGTGCCAGCAGCGTCCGTAGCGGGAGTGGGGCTATATACGAGCAGTACTTC. This encodes CASSVRSGSGAIYEQYF.

By share of the sample, this clone is medium-sized. This chain joins TRBV27 and TRBJ2-7; 8 nucleotides line up with TRBD1. J lost 3 bases, V lost 5 bases, and 9 bases had no gene match. Germline CDR1 reads MNHEY; CDR2 reads SMNVEV (reference sequence). The length of the CDR3 is 15 residues. CDR3 sequence (DNA): TGTGCCAGCAGTAACACACTCAGGGGGCTCTACGAGCAGTACTTC. Its protein is CASSNTLRGLYEQYF.

The rearrangement uses TRBV12-3 or TRBV12-4 and TRBJ2-2, with 8 bases identical to TRBD2. There are 13 residues in the CDR3. Losses at the gene ends were 6 bases for V and 6 bases for J; bases not matched to a gene: 3. Here the CDR3 DNA reads TGTGCCAGCAGAATTAGCGGGGCCGGGGAGCTGTTTTTT. Its translation: CASRISGAGELFF.

The chain uses TRBV6-5 and TRBJ1-1; D is undetermined. CDR3 length: 13 residues. Germline loops: CDR1 MNHEY, CDR2 SVGAGI. V shed 7 bases and J shed 6 bases, with 15 bases lying between them. Here the CDR3 reads CASTLTVRAEAFF. The CDR3 nucleotides are TGTGCCAGCACTCTCACAGTTCGCGCTGAAGCTTTCTTT.

The CDR3 nucleotides are TGTGCCAGCAGCTTCAGGGGGGTAGATTCACCCCTCCACTTT. It translates to CASSFRGVDSPLHF. The rearrangement uses TRBV5-6 and TRBJ1-6; 7 nucleotides line up with TRBD1. V shed 2 bases and J 8 bases; nucleotides not matched to a gene: 4. The CDR3 covers 14 residues. CDR1 SGHDT and CDR2 YYEEEE come from the germline V gene.

This clone showed up just a few times. The chain employs TRBV3-1 (or the pseudogene TRBV3-2) and TRBJ2-7, with 9 bases lining up with TRBD1. Unmatched junction bases numbered 13, after V lost 0 bases and J lost 7 bases. The CDR3 contains 17 residues. Germline-derived CDR1 and CDR2 are LGHDT and YNNKEL (reference sequence). The CDR3 region has the DNA TGTGCCAGCAGCCAAGATTTCCTGACAGGGGGGGTCGGGGAGCAGTACTTC. It yields the protein CASSQDFLTGGVGEQYF.

The chain employs TRBV18 and TRBJ2-7, with D possibly TRBD1 on 6 matching bases. Per the germline V gene, CDR1 is KGHSH and CDR2 is LQKENI. The CDR3 totals 16 residues. V lost 0 bases and J lost 1, with 13 bases in between. CDR3 coding DNA: TGTGCCAGCTCACCACCTGTATTACAGGGTTCCTACGAGCAGTACTTC. Its protein is CASSPPVLQGSYEQYF.

The V call is TRBV5-4, the J call TRBJ1-5; TRBD1 aligns across 10 bases. Losses at the gene ends were 3 bases for V and 5 bases for J; bases not matched to a gene: 2. CDR1 is SGHNT, CDR2 YYREEE, per germline (reference sequence). This CDR3 is 14 amino acids long. The CDR3 region has the DNA TGTGCCAGCAGCTCTGGACAGGGGGATCAGCCCCAGCATTTT. Residues: CASSSGQGDQPQHF.

The gene calls are TRBV5-6 and TRBJ2-1; 9 nucleotides match TRBD2. The CDR3 runs to 16 residues. V shed 0 bases, J shed 7 bases, and the junction held 8 bases outside the gene matches. Germline-derived CDR1 and CDR2 are SGHDT and YYEEEE. The CDR3 loop reads CASSLGGTSNKNEQFF. The CDR3 DNA follows: TGTGCCAGCAGCTTGGGGGGGACTAGCAATAAAAATGAGCAGTTCTTC.

The chain recombines TRBV7-6 with TRBJ2-3, with D perhaps TRBD1 (5 bases). Between the trimmed V and J ends, which lost 1 base and 1 base, there was a span of 15 bases. CDR1 and CDR2 from the germline V gene are SGHVS and FNYEAQ. CDR3 length: 17 residues. The CDR3 nucleotides read TGTGCCAGCAGCTTAGTTAGGCCAGGGTCCCGCACAGATACGCAGTATTTT. Translating it yields CASSLVRPGSRTDTQYF.

In the case of this clone: In the same sample, other DNA sequences code for this CDR3. V gene TRBV18 combines with J gene TRBJ2-7; 7 nucleotides match TRBD1. V lost 6 bases, J lost 0 bases, and 8 bases stayed unmatched. The CDR3 runs 15 residues. Germline CDR1 is KGHSH and CDR2 is LQKENI. CDR3 sequence (DNA): TGTGCCAGCTCCCCTAGGGGACAGAGCTCCTACGAGCAGTACTTC. Protein: CASSPRGQSSYEQYF.

The chain couples TRBV19 to TRBJ1-5; unclear D gene. The germline V and J ends were trimmed by 3 bases and 3 bases, with 9 bases remaining between them. Per the germline V gene, CDR1 is LNHDA and CDR2 is SQIVND (reference sequence). The CDR3 has 14 residues. CDR3 sequence reads: CASSMSLINQPQHF. The CDR3 region has the DNA TGTGCCAGTAGTATGTCACTGATCAATCAGCCCCAGCATTTT.

The chain combines TRBV11-2 with TRBJ2-1; D might be TRBD2 (6 bases). Germline V gives CDR1 SGHAT, CDR2 FQNNGV. This CDR3 comprises 12 residues. The V end was cut by 1 base, the J end by 8 bases, with 6 bases between. The CDR3 sequence: CASSLGEDEQFF. For the CDR3, the DNA is TGTGCCAGCAGCTTAGGGGAGGATGAGCAGTTCTTC.

The rearrangement uses TRBV28 and TRBJ2-7, with TRBD2 as a possible D gene (6 bases). The CDR3 loop spans 15 amino acids. V was trimmed by 2 bases and J by 4 bases, leaving 15 bases between them. Germline V CDR1 and CDR2: MDHEN, SYDVKM. CDR3 protein: CASSLDGEEGYEQYF. The CDR3 DNA follows: TGTGCCAGCAGTTTAGACGGGGAGGAGGGATACGAGCAGTACTTC.

This chain uses TRBV3-1 (or the pseudogene TRBV3-2) with TRBJ1-5; D not resolved. Trimming pared 0 bases from V and 5 bases from J, leaving 8 bases between. This CDR3 is 14 amino acids long. The V gene's germline CDR1 is LGHDT and CDR2 YNNKEL (reference sequence). The CDR3 DNA is TGTGCCAGCAGCCAAGAGGTAGCGGATCAGCCCCAGCATTTT. Translated, it gives CASSQEVADQPQHF.

The genes are TRBV4-1 and TRBJ2-1; weak D call: TRBD1 (7 bases). The germline V gene has CDR1 MGHRA and CDR2 YSYEKL. There are 16 residues in the CDR3. Trimming left V 1 base short and J 0 bases short, with 10 bases between. CDR3 in amino acids: CASSQAQGGSYNEQFF. The CDR3 nucleotides are TGCGCCAGCAGCCAAGCTCAGGGGGGCTCCTACAATGAGCAGTTCTTC.